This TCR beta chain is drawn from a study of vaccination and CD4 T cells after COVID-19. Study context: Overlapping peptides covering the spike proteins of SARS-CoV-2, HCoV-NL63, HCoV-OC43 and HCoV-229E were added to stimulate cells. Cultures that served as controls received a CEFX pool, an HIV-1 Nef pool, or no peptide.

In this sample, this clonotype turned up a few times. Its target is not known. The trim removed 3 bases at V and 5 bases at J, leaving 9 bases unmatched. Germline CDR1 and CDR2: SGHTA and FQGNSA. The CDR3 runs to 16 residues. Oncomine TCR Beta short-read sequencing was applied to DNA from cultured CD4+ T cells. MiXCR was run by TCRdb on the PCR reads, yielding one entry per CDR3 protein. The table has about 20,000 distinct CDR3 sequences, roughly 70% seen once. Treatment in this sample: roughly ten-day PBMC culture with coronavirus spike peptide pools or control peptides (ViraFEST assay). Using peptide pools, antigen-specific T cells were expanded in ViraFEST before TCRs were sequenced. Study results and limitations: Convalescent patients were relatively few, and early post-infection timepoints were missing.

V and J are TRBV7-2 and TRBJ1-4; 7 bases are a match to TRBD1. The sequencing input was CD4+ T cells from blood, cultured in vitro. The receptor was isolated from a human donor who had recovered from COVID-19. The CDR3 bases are TGTGCCAGCAGCTTGAGGGAGGGGACAGCCAATGAAAAACTGTTTTTT. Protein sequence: CASSLREGTANEKLFF. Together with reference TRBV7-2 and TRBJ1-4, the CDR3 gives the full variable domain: GAGVSQSPSNKVTEKGKDVELRCDPISGHTALYWYRQSLGQGLEFLIYFQGNSAPDKSGLPSDRFSAERTGGSVSTLTIQRTQQEDSAVYLCASSLREGTANEKLFFGSGTQLSVL.